This entry lists 21 T cell receptor beta chains sequenced from one sample in a study of identical twins. TCRdb itself ran the 5' RACE reads through MiXCR, one entry per CDR3 protein. Of 500,000 or so distinct CDR3 sequences listed, less than 25% are singletons. Another study also made use of these data, one on T cells expressing NK-cell markers.

The sample consisted of CD4+ T cells sorted from blood. These receptors all come from a woman aged 18-30 years in good health.

The rearrangement uses TRBV7-3 and TRBJ2-1; 11 nucleotides match TRBD2. This CDR3 has 16 residues. Germline CDR1 is SGHTA and CDR2 is FQGTGA. V lost 6 bases and J lost 2; bases outside the gene matches: 6. This CDR3 is CASSKTSGETYNEQFF. Here the CDR3 DNA reads TGTGCCAGCAGTAAGACTAGCGGGGAGACCTACAATGAGCAGTTCTTC.

The chain couples TRBV25-1 to TRBJ2-3; 7 nucleotides align to TRBD2. The CDR3 totals 14 residues. Germline V gene lookup returns CDR1 MGHDK and CDR2 SYGVNS. Trimming at V came to 7 bases and at J to 0 bases, leaving 4 bases not matched to a gene. Written as DNA, the CDR3 is TGTGCCAGCACCGTAGCGGGTAGCACAGATACGCAGTATTTT. It yields the protein CASTVAGSTDTQYF.

The V and J genes are TRBV20-1 and TRBJ2-3; no clear D. V was trimmed by 4 bases and J by 0 bases, leaving 11 bases between them. The CDR3 is made up of 14 amino acids. CDR1 is DFQATT and CDR2 is SNEGSKA in the germline V gene (reference sequence). The CDR3 nucleotides are TGCAGTGCTATCGGTGATGAAAGCACAGATACGCAGTATTTT. Amino acids: CSAIGDESTDTQYF.

This rearrangement joins TRBV27 to TRBJ2-7, with 9 bases aligning to TRBD1. The CDR3 totals 15 residues. The J segment lost 4 bases and the V segment lost 5 bases, leaving 9 bases of the junction unmatched. Germline V gene sequence: CDR1 MNHEY, CDR2 SMNVEV (reference sequence). The CDR3: CASSAPGTGRYEQYF. Here the CDR3 DNA reads TGTGCCAGCAGTGCGCCCGGGACAGGGCGATACGAGCAGTACTTC.

This clonotype has more than one count but fewer than ten. The V gene is TRBV4-2, the J gene TRBJ2-4; 10 nucleotides line up with TRBD2. The CDR3 spans 16 residues. Trimming took 0 bases from V and 7 from J; bases not matched to a gene: 6. Germline loops: CDR1 LGHNA, CDR2 YNFKEQ. Written as DNA, the CDR3 is TGTGCCAGCAGCCAAGACGATAGCGGGGGGTGGAACATTCAGTACTTC. Amino acids: CASSQDDSGGWNIQYF.

V usage is TRBV6-5 and J usage is TRBJ1-5; 9 nucleotides line up with TRBD1. J lost 4 bases, V lost 0 bases, and 4 bases had no gene match. There are 16 residues in the CDR3. Germline assignment: CDR1 MNHEY and CDR2 SVGAGI. Here the CDR3 reads CASSYSGTGTNQPQHF. The CDR3, as DNA: TGTGCCAGCAGTTACTCCGGGACAGGGACGAATCAGCCCCAGCATTTT.

There are a few counts of this clonotype. The rearrangement joins TRBV5-4 to TRBJ2-5; TRBD1 aligns across 7 bases. V was pared by 0 bases and J by 6 bases, with 14 bases of the junction left unmatched. Germline CDR1 and CDR2: SGHNT and YYREEE (reference sequence). This CDR3 is built from 17 residues. In DNA form, the CDR3 reads TGTGCCAGCAGCTTGGCCGGGGTAGGGGGCGCCATGAAGACCCAGTACTTC. Protein sequence: CASSLAGVGGAMKTQYF.

This clonotype was counted only a few times. This chain uses TRBV28 with TRBJ2-4; 7 nucleotides match TRBD1. The CDR3 runs to 14 residues. Germline V lookup: CDR1 MDHEN, CDR2 SYDVKM. Germline trimming cut 6 bases from V and 8 bases from J; bases unmatched to any gene: 10. In nucleotides, the CDR3 is TGTGCCAGCAGCCTTCAGGACAGGATCTACATTCAGTACTTC. Amino acids: CASSLQDRIYIQYF.

The sample holds a few counts of this clonotype. The chain combines TRBV5-5 with TRBJ1-2; 8 positions agree with TRBD1. The CDR3 consists of 16 residues. Germline trimming cut 2 bases from V and 2 bases from J; bases unmatched to any gene: 8. CDR1 is SGHKS and CDR2 is YYEKEE in the germline V gene (reference sequence). CDR3: CASSFFRQGTNYGYTF. For the CDR3, the DNA is TGTGCCAGCAGCTTCTTTAGACAGGGGACAAACTATGGCTACACCTTC.

This clonotype was observed a handful of times. This chain uses TRBV28 with TRBJ1-1; D is possibly TRBD1 (5 bases). Germline CDR1 and CDR2: MDHEN and SYDVKM. The V end was cut by 7 bases, the J end by 0 bases, with 9 bases between. The CDR3 extends over 13 amino acids. CDR3 bases: TGTGCCAGCACAGGACAAATGAACACTGAAGCTTTCTTT. Translation gives CASTGQMNTEAFF.

This chain connects TRBV9 to TRBJ2-2, with D perhaps TRBD1 (6 bases). This CDR3 has 14 residues. Germline V gene sequence: CDR1 SGDLS, CDR2 YYNGEE. V was clipped by 3 bases and J by 6 bases, with 12 bases between them. CDR3 sequence reads: CASSAVQGPGELFF. The CDR3 DNA sequence: TGTGCCAGCAGCGCAGTTCAGGGGCCCGGGGAGCTGTTTTTT.

This clonotype was found a few times. The chain couples TRBV6-1 to TRBJ2-1; 8 bases are shared with TRBD1. The J segment lost 7 bases and the V segment lost 8 bases, leaving 4 bases of the junction unmatched. Per the germline V gene, CDR1 is MNHNS and CDR2 is SASEGT. The CDR3 contains 12 residues. This CDR3 is CASRTGRNEQFF. As DNA, the CDR3 is TGTGCCAGCCGGACAGGGCGGAATGAGCAGTTCTTC.

The chain has TRBV3-1 and TRBJ2-4; D unresolved. Germline loops: CDR1 LGHDT, CDR2 YNNKEL (reference sequence). The CDR3 is made up of 17 amino acids. The germline V and J ends were trimmed by 4 bases and 0 bases, with 16 bases remaining between them. The CDR3 DNA sequence: TGTGCCAGCAGCCCGACTGAACGGCTCATAGCCAAAAACATTCAGTACTTC. It codes for CASSPTERLIAKNIQYF.

This clonotype was picked up a small number of times. This chain joins TRBV7-7 and TRBJ2-1; possibly TRBD1 for D (6 bases). V was trimmed by 1 base and J by 6 bases, leaving 13 bases between them. Per the germline V gene, CDR1 is SSHAT and CDR2 is FNYEAQ (reference sequence). There are 15 residues in the CDR3. CDR3: CASSLVFGGGNEQFF. CDR3 nucleotide sequence: TGTGCCAGCAGCTTAGTTTTTGGGGGCGGCAATGAGCAGTTCTTC.

This clonotype was recorded a few times. The chain carries TRBV20-1 and TRBJ2-3; 10 nucleotides agree with TRBD2. The germline gives CDR1 DFQATT, CDR2 SNEGSKA (reference sequence). V lost 6 bases, J lost 6 bases, and 15 bases stayed unmatched. The CDR3 totals 16 residues. Here the CDR3 DNA reads TGCAGTGCCCTGGGGGCCCTAGCGGGAGCCTCCGATACGCAGTATTTT. Its protein product is CSALGALAGASDTQYF.

This clonotype was picked up many times. V is TRBV6-5 and J is TRBJ1-2, with D perhaps matching TRBD1 (5 bases). Germline CDR1 MNHEY, CDR2 SVGAGI. V dropped 5 bases and J dropped 11 bases, with 15 bases sitting between them. The CDR3 contains 12 residues. The CDR3 protein is CASSLGRGGYTF. The DNA of the CDR3 is TGTGCCAGCAGTCTCGGGCGTGGGGGATACACCTTC.

This clonotype was counted ten times or more. The chain links TRBV4-3 to TRBJ2-5; D may correspond to TRBD1 or TRBD2 (5 bases each). V was trimmed by 1 base and J by 3 bases, leaving 9 bases between them. Germline CDR1 reads LGHNA; CDR2 reads YSLEER. This CDR3 region has 14 residues. The CDR3 sequence: CASSQAGGKETQYF. CDR3 DNA: TGCGCCAGCAGCCAAGCTGGGGGAAAAGAGACCCAGTACTTC.

This clonotype was seen at least ten times. J is TRBJ2-3 and V is TRBV10-3; maybe TRBD2 (6 bases). Trimming removed 10 bases from V and 4 bases from J, with 18 bases in between. Per germline, CDR1 ENHRY and CDR2 SYGVKD. The CDR3 has 14 residues. CDR3 residues: CATRDFSSPDTQYF. The CDR3 region has the DNA TGTGCCACCCGGGACTTTAGTTCCCCAGATACGCAGTATTTT.

Only a few counts were recorded for this clonotype. V and J are TRBV4-2 and TRBJ1-2, with D possibly being TRBD1 (5 bases). The length of the CDR3 is 15 residues. The germline V gene has CDR1 LGHNA and CDR2 YNFKEQ. V was cut by 4 bases and J by 4 bases, with 16 bases left in between. The CDR3 reads CASSPLGTGSYGYTF. The CDR3 DNA follows: TGTGCCAGCAGCCCATTAGGGACGGGAAGCTATGGCTACACCTTC.

This clonotype was seen only a few times. The chain recombines TRBV20-1 with TRBJ2-7, with no clear D. CDR1 and CDR2 from the germline V gene are DFQATT and SNEGSKA (reference sequence). The CDR3 is 12 amino acids. V was pared by 6 bases and J by 2 bases, with 11 bases between. CDR3 sequence reads: CSATVGTYEQYF. The CDR3 nucleotides are TGCAGTGCCACCGTGGGGACCTACGAGCAGTACTTC.

The rearrangement links TRBV20-1 to TRBJ2-3; D not certain. This CDR3 comprises 13 residues. V was shortened by 6 bases and J by 2 bases, with 12 bases between the two germline ends. The germline CDR1 and CDR2 sequences are DFQATT and SNEGSKA (reference sequence). The CDR3 sequence is CSALVGNTDTQYF. The DNA for the CDR3 is TGCAGTGCACTCGTGGGGAACACAGATACGCAGTATTTT.